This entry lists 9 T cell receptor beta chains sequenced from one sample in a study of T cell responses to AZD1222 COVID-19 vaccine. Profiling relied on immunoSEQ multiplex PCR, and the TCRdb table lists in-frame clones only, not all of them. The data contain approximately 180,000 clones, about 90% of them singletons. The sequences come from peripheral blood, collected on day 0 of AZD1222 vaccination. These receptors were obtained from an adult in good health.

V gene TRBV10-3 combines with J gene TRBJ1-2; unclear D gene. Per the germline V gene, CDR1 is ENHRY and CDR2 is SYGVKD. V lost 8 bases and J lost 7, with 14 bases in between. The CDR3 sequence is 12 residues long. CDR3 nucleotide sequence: TGTGCCATCGGAGTGGGTGAGCTTGGCTACACCTTC. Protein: CAIGVGELGYTF.

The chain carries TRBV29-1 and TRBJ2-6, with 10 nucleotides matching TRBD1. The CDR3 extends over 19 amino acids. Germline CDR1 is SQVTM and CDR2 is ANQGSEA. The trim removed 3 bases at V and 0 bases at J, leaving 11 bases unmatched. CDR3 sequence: CSVEGLRGQGSSGANVLTF. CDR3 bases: TGCAGCGTTGAGGGTCTTAGGGGACAGGGGAGCTCTGGGGCCAACGTCCTGACTTTC.

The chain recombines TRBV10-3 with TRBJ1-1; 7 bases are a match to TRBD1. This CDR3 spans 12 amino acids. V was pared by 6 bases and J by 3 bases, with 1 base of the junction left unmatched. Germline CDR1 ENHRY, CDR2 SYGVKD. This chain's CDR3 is CAIRTGDTEAFF. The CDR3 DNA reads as TGTGCCATCAGAACAGGGGACACTGAAGCTTTCTTT.

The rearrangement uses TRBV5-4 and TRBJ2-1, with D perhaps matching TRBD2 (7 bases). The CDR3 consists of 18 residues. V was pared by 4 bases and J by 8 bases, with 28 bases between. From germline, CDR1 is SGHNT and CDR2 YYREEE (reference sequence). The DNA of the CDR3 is TGTGCCAGCAGCCACGCCAGTGGGGGCGGGGGAGTCGGGGATGAGCAGTTCTTC. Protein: CASSHASGGGGVGDEQFF.

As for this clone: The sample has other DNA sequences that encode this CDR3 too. In DNA, the CDR3 is TGTGCCAGCAGCTTAGCCCAGTACGAGCAGTACTTC. This translates into CASSLAQYEQYF. The chain uses TRBV7-9 and TRBJ2-7; D is unclear. Germline V gives CDR1 SEHNR, CDR2 FQNEAQ (reference sequence). The CDR3 consists of 12 residues. V was clipped by 0 bases and J by 4 bases, with 4 bases between them. Full variable domain (outside the CDR3, taken from reference TRBV7-9 and TRBJ2-7): DTGVSQNPRHKITKRGQNVTFRCDPISEHNRLYWYRQTLGQGPEFLTYFQNEAQLEKSRLLSDRFSAERPKGSFSTLEIQRTEQGDSAMYLCASSLAQYEQYFGPGTRLTVT.

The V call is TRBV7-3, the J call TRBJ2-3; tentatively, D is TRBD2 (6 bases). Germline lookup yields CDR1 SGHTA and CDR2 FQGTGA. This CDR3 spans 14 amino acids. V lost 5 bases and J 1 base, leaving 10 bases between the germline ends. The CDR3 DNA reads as TGTGCCAGCAGCCAAGGCGGGGGCACAGATACGCAGTATTTT. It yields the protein CASSQGGGTDTQYF.

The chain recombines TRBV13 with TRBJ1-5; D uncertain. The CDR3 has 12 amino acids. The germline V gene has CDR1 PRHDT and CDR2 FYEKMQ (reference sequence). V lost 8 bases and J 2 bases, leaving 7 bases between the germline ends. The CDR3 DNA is TGTGCCAGCTCGGCGGGCAATCAGCCCCAGCATTTT. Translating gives CASSAGNQPQHF. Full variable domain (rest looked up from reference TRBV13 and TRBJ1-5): AAGVIQSPRHLIKEKRETATLKCYPIPRHDTVYWYQQGPGQDPQFLISFYEKMQSDKGSIPDRFSAQQFSDYHSELNMSSLELGDSALYFCASSAGNQPQHFGDGTRLSIL.

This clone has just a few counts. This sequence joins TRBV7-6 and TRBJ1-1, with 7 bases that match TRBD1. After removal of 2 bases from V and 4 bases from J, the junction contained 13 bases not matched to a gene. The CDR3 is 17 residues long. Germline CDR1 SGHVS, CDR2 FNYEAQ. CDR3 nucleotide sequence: TGTGCCAGCAGCTTACGTGGGGGGACAGCCCTCTCCACTGAAGCTTTCTTT. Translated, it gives CASSLRGGTALSTEAFF.

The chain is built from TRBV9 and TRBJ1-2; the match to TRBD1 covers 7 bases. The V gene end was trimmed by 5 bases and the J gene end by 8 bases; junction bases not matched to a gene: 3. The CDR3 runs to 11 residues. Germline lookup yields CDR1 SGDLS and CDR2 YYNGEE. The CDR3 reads CASRAQGGYTF. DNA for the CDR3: TGTGCCAGCAGGGCACAGGGGGGCTACACCTTC. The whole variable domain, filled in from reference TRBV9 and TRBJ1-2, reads DSGVTQTPKHLITATGQRVTLRCSPRSGDLSVYWYQQSLDQGLQFLIQYYNGEERAKGNILERFSAQQFPDLHSELNLSSLELGDSALYFCASRAQGGYTFGSGTRLTVV.